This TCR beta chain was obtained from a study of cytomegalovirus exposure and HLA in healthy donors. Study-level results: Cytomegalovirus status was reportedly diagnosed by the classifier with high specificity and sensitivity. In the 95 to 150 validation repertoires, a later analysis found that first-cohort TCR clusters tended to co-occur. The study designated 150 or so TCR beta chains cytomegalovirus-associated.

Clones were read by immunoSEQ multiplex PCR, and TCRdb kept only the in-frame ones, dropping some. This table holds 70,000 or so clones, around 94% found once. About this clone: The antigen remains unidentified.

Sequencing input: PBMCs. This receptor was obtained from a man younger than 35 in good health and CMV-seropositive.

CDR3 region: CASPPMWNRSKGNYGYTF. For the CDR3, the DNA is TGCGCCAGCCCTCCGATGTGGAACAGGTCTAAGGGGAACTATGGCTACACCTTC. V is TRBV23-1 and J is TRBJ1-2; weak D call: TRBD1 (5 bases). TRBV23-1 is classed as an ORF, of uncertain function. This CDR3 is 18 amino acids long. The V end was cut by 8 bases, the J end by 2 bases, with 27 bases between.